This is a list of T cell receptor beta chains from one sample in a study of CD8 T cells in ankylosing spondylitis. TCRdb itself ran the 5' RACE reads through MiXCR, one entry per CDR3 protein. Counted here are around 390,000 distinct CDR3 sequences, approximately 20% occurring once; the ten biggest clones make up about a sixth. The material sequenced was blood, either unsorted or a sorted T cell fraction (not recorded which). All receptors derive from a male donor with ankylosing spondylitis. The CDR3 runs from the conserved cysteine through the conserved F or W. D genes are given only for firm matches. Only some rows state a clone size, as once, few, many or a class for expanded clones.

TRBJ2-7 | TRBV20-1 | TRBD2 | few | CSASSGRAYQQYF | TGCAGTGCATCCAGCGGGAGGGCCTATCAGCAGTACTTC
TRBJ2-7 | TRBV6-1 | . | . | CASSSPWDNDLREQYF | TGTGCCAGCAGTAGCCCGTGGGACAACGACCTACGAGAGCAGTACTTC
TRBJ2-7 | TRBV15 | TRBD2 | . | CATSRVGGSVSYEQYF | TGTGCCACCAGCAGAGTGGGCGGGAGTGTCTCCTACGAGCAGTACTTC
TRBJ2-7 | TRBV27 | . | . | CASSQKIQGYEQYF | TGTGCCAGCAGTCAGAAAATTCAGGGCTACGAGCAGTACTTC
TRBJ1-6 | TRBV14 | . | . | CASSRELNSPLHF | TGTGCCAGCAGCAGGGAGCTGAATTCACCCCTCCACTTT
TRBJ2-5 | TRBV25-1 | . | few | CASSELVWGRETQYF | TGTGCCAGCAGTGAACTCGTATGGGGGCGGGAGACCCAGTACTTC
TRBJ2-1 | TRBV11-2 | . | few | CASSSGTGNWLAGQSYNEQFF | TGTGCCAGCAGCTCCGGGACAGGGAATTGGCTAGCGGGGCAATCCTACAATGAGCAGTTCTTC
TRBJ1-1 | TRBV28 | TRBD1 | few | CASSTGTENTEAFF | TGTGCCAGTTCTACCGGGACAGAGAACACTGAAGCTTTCTTT
TRBJ2-7 | TRBV12-3/TRBV12-4 | . | few | CASSPYQRYEQYF | TGTGCCAGCAGTCCGTACCAGCGCTACGAGCAGTACTTC
TRBJ2-7 | TRBV29-1 | . | many | CSVEIPGSSYEQYF | TGCAGCGTTGAAATTCCGGGCAGCTCCTACGAGCAGTACTTC
TRBJ2-3 | TRBV5-1 | . | many | CASSFQQNTDTQYF | TGCGCCAGCAGCTTCCAGCAGAACACAGATACGCAGTATTTT
TRBJ2-7 | TRBV3-1 | TRBD1 | few | CASSPPGQGFYEQYF | TGTGCCAGCAGCCCCCCGGGACAGGGTTTCTACGAGCAGTACTTC
TRBJ2-7 | TRBV28 | . | few | CASSLPGPYEQYF | TGTGCCAGCAGTTTGCCAGGGCCCTACGAGCAGTACTTC
TRBJ2-1 | TRBV13 | TRBD2 | . | CASSWGLAGGHPGNNEQFF | TGTGCCAGCAGCTGGGGACTAGCGGGAGGGCACCCCGGGAACAATGAGCAGTTCTTC
TRBJ2-7 | TRBV5-1 | TRBD2 | . | CASSLVAGGTYEQYF | TGCGCCAGCAGCTTGGTGGCGGGGGGGACCTACGAGCAGTACTTC
TRBJ2-2 | TRBV11-3 | TRBD1 | . | CASNWGQALGELFF | TGTGCCAGCAACTGGGGACAGGCCCTGGGGGAGCTGTTTTTT